This passage covers 32 T cell receptor beta chains from one sample sequenced in a study of Ad26.COV2.S vaccination and SARS-CoV-2 variants. The treatment here: about 20 received Ad26.COV2.S at low or high dose, single or two shots; about 5 received placebo; per-sample allocation not given. The samples were gathered on day 63 after the first injection of vaccine or placebo. Assay used: immunoSEQ multiplex PCR; TCRdb lists only in-frame clones, some missing. The table shows roughly 700,000 clones, with about 90% occurring only once. This sample comprised peripheral blood, obtained in a trial of Ad26.COV2.S vaccine versus placebo. The receptor set was obtained from a person between 18 and 59 years old who received the Ad26.COV2.S COVID-19 vaccine or a placebo.

J is TRBJ1-1 and V is TRBV5-1, with TRBD1 matching 8 bases. The J segment lost 1 base and the V segment lost 4 bases, leaving 3 bases of the junction unmatched. Per the germline V gene, CDR1 is SGHRS and CDR2 is YFSETQ. CDR3 size: 14 residues. CDR3 coding DNA: TGCGCCAGCAGCCCGGGACAGGAGAACACTGAAGCTTTCTTT. It encodes CASSPGQENTEAFF.

The V and J genes are TRBV4-3 and TRBJ2-6, with 12 positions matching TRBD1. The CDR3 runs to 19 residues. Germline values: CDR1 LGHNA, CDR2 YSLEER. J lost 4 bases, V lost 3 bases, and 10 bases had no gene match. The CDR3 here is CASSQEGDRGLSGANVLTF. DNA for the CDR3: TGCGCCAGCAGCCAGGAGGGGGACAGGGGGCTGTCCGGGGCCAACGTCCTGACTTTC.

The chain recombines TRBV5-1 with TRBJ2-1, with D unclear. V was cut by 2 bases and J by 3 bases, with 6 bases left in between. The CDR3 runs to 13 residues. Germline CDR1 reads SGHRS; CDR2 reads YFSETQ. CDR3 in DNA: TGCGCCAGCAGCTTCACTGGCTACAATGAGCAGTTCTTC. It encodes CASSFTGYNEQFF.

This clone was detected once. The rearrangement joins TRBV30 to TRBJ2-1; the D is unclear. CDR1 and CDR2 (germline): GTSNPN, SVGIG (reference sequence). The CDR3 is 14 residues long. Trimming shortened V by 0 bases and J by 2 bases, and 8 bases separated the two germline ends. CDR3 DNA sequence: TGTGCCTGGAGTGTTCTGTCCACCTACAATGAGCAGTTCTTC. This gives the protein CAWSVLSTYNEQFF.

J is TRBJ1-6 and V is TRBV5-6; D not resolved. Deletions cut 1 base from V and 4 bases from J, with 15 bases between. CDR3 length: 17 amino acids. Germline CDR1 reads SGHDT; CDR2 reads YYEEEE. Here the CDR3 reads CASSLSVYAEYNSPLHF. CDR3 bases: TGTGCCAGCAGCTTGTCAGTTTACGCGGAGTATAATTCACCCCTCCACTTT.

This sequence joins TRBV11-2 and TRBJ1-5; a possible D gene is TRBD1 (5 bases). V lost 3 bases to trimming and J lost 6 bases, with 9 bases between them. Germline V gives CDR1 SGHAT, CDR2 FQNNGV. The CDR3 is 13 amino acids. CDR3 nucleotide sequence: TGTGCCAGCAGCTTTGGGGGGGGTCAGCCCCAGCATTTT. It is translated as CASSFGGGQPQHF.

The chain employs TRBV30 and TRBJ2-3; D might be TRBD1 (6 bases). Trimming shortened V by 0 bases and J by 1 base, and 17 bases separated the two germline ends. Germline lookup yields CDR1 GTSNPN and CDR2 SVGIG (reference sequence). CDR3 length: 17 residues. This CDR3 is CAWSVFHPGARTDTQYF. As DNA, the CDR3 is TGTGCCTGGAGTGTTTTCCACCCAGGGGCCCGCACAGATACGCAGTATTTT.

The genes are TRBV7-3 and TRBJ2-5; 9 nucleotides line up with TRBD1. The J segment lost 5 bases and the V segment lost 0 bases, leaving 4 bases of the junction unmatched. CDR3 length: 15 amino acids. From germline, CDR1 is SGHTA and CDR2 FQGTGA. The CDR3 is CASSLTRDRGETQYF. The DNA for the CDR3 is TGTGCCAGCAGCTTAACGAGAGACAGGGGGGAGACCCAGTACTTC. The full variable domain, its missing parts supplied by reference TRBV7-3 and TRBJ2-5, is GAGVSQTPSNKVTEKGKYVELRCDPISGHTALYWYRQSLGQGPEFLIYFQGTGAADDSGLPNDRFFAVRPEGSVSTLKIQRTERGDSAVYLCASSLTRDRGETQYFGPGTRLLVL.

V and J are TRBV7-9 and TRBJ2-1; 11 positions match TRBD1. The germline V gene has CDR1 SEHNR and CDR2 FQNEAQ (reference sequence). The CDR3 runs 12 residues. This chain's CDR3 is CAAGTGGDEQFF. The CDR3 DNA sequence: TGTGCTGCCGGGACAGGGGGAGATGAGCAGTTCTTC.

The chain has TRBV13 and TRBJ2-7; TRBD2 aligns across 7 bases. With V trimmed by 5 bases and J by 1 base, 2 bases remained unmatched. There are 13 residues in the CDR3. Germline CDR1 PRHDT, CDR2 FYEKMQ (reference sequence). CDR3 residues: CASSRGRSYEQYF. Here the CDR3 DNA reads TGTGCCAGCAGCCGCGGGAGATCCTACGAGCAGTACTTC. The whole variable domain, filled in from reference TRBV13 and TRBJ2-7, reads AAGVIQSPRHLIKEKRETATLKCYPIPRHDTVYWYQQGPGQDPQFLISFYEKMQSDKGSIPDRFSAQQFSDYHSELNMSSLELGDSALYFCASSRGRSYEQYFGPGTRLTVT.

The chain couples TRBV11-3 to TRBJ2-1, with D maybe TRBD1 (6 bases). Trimming pared 4 bases from V and 2 bases from J, leaving 9 bases between. The CDR3 has 14 residues. Germline V gene lookup returns CDR1 SGHNT and CDR2 YENEEA. Written as DNA, the CDR3 is TGTGCCAGCAGCTCGGACAGTACCTACAATGAGCAGTTCTTC. Translated, it gives CASSSDSTYNEQFF.

The J gene is TRBJ1-3, the V gene TRBV7-9; no clear D gene. The CDR3 is 13 amino acids. Germline V gives CDR1 SEHNR, CDR2 FQNEAQ (reference sequence). V was trimmed by 1 base and J by 3 bases, leaving 4 bases between them. The CDR3 loop reads CASSLDFGNTIYF. CDR3 in DNA: TGTGCCAGCAGCTTAGACTTTGGAAACACCATATATTTT.

This chain links TRBV10-1 with TRBJ2-7; no firm D call. The CDR3 consists of 10 residues. Trimming cost V 6 bases and J 7 bases, with 7 bases left between them. Germline loops: CDR1 WNHNN, CDR2 SYGVQD (reference sequence). As DNA, the CDR3 is TGCGCCAGCAGATATTGGGAGCAGTACTTC. It is translated as CASRYWEQYF.

The chain couples TRBV2 to TRBJ2-7; 9 positions agree with TRBD2. This CDR3 is built from 16 residues. CDR1 and CDR2 from the germline V gene are SNHLY and FYNNEI. V lost 4 bases, J lost 3 bases, and 10 bases stayed unmatched. The CDR3, as DNA: TGTGCCAGCAGTGGGGGTGAGAGCGGGAGGTACTACGAGCAGTACTTC. Residues: CASSGGESGRYYEQYF. Using reference TRBV2 and TRBJ2-7 for the parts outside the CDR3, the full variable domain is EPEVTQTPSHQVTQMGQEVILRCVPISNHLYFYWYRQILGQKVEFLVSFYNNEISEKSEIFDDQFSVERPDGSNFTLKIRSTKLEDSAMYFCASSGGESGRYYEQYFGPGTRLTVT.

This chain uses TRBV11-2 with TRBJ2-7; 12 nucleotides match TRBD2. Looked up from germline, CDR1 is SGHAT and CDR2 is FQNNGV. J was trimmed by 0 bases and V by 5 bases; bases with no gene match: 2. The CDR3 spans 15 residues. CDR3 nucleotide sequence: TGTGCCAGCAGCCTGACTAGCGGGGGCTCCTACGAGCAGTACTTC. It codes for CASSLTSGGSYEQYF.

The rearrangement joins TRBV4-3 to TRBJ1-5, with D uncertain. The CDR3 sequence is 11 residues long. CDR1 is LGHNA, CDR2 YSLEER, per germline. V lost 5 bases, J lost 7 bases, and 6 bases lay in between. For the CDR3, the DNA is TGCGCCAGCAGCAGGACCCAGCCCCAGCATTTT. As protein: CASSRTQPQHF.

This chain connects TRBV19 to TRBJ2-7; 8 bases map to TRBD1. CDR3 length: 15 residues. The germline V gene has CDR1 LNHDA and CDR2 SQIVND (reference sequence). Trimming at V came to 3 bases and at J to 2 bases, leaving 6 bases not matched to a gene. CDR3 sequence reads: CASSMSGQATYEQYF. The CDR3 coding sequence is TGTGCCAGTAGTATGTCGGGACAGGCGACCTACGAGCAGTACTTC.

The chain links TRBV19 to TRBJ1-1; TRBD1 agrees at 9 bases. Germline V gene sequence: CDR1 LNHDA, CDR2 SQIVND (reference sequence). The J segment lost 3 bases and the V segment lost 4 bases, leaving 9 bases of the junction unmatched. The CDR3 sequence is 16 residues long. This CDR3 is CASSTPQGAIHTEAFF. CDR3 bases: TGTGCCAGTAGTACTCCACAGGGGGCCATCCACACTGAAGCTTTCTTT.

The genes are TRBV15 and TRBJ2-7; no reliable D call. This CDR3 contains 14 residues. Germline assignment: CDR1 LNHNV and CDR2 YYDKDF (reference sequence). The V end was cut by 3 bases, the J end by 1 base, with 10 bases between. This CDR3 is CATSRHTDSYEQYF. As DNA, the CDR3 is TGTGCCACCAGCAGGCACACAGATTCCTACGAGCAGTACTTC.

The chain combines TRBV7-9 with TRBJ1-2; 9 positions agree with TRBD1. Germline V gene data show CDR1 as SEHNR and CDR2 as FQNEAQ (reference sequence). V shed 3 bases, J shed 7 bases, and the junction held 3 bases outside the gene matches. The CDR3 sequence is 13 residues long. The CDR3 here is CASSFGTGLGYTF. As DNA, the CDR3 is TGTGCCAGCAGCTTTGGGACAGGGCTTGGCTACACCTTC.

This chain uses TRBV19 with TRBJ2-3, with 7 bases fitting TRBD2. Germline CDR1 and CDR2: LNHDA and SQIVND (reference sequence). The CDR3 spans 14 residues. With 3 bases clipped from V and 9 bases from J, the junction kept 9 bases outside the gene matches. CDR3 sequence reads: CASSISGPPRTQYF. The CDR3 DNA reads as TGTGCCAGTAGTATTAGCGGGCCCCCGCGGACGCAGTATTTT.

This chain joins TRBV30 and TRBJ1-1; D unresolved. Germline V gene sequence: CDR1 GTSNPN, CDR2 SVGIG (reference sequence). V gave up 0 bases and J gave up 7 bases, with 12 bases separating them. The CDR3 extends over 13 amino acids. CDR3 loop: CAWSVGPDREAFF. For the CDR3, the DNA is TGTGCCTGGAGTGTCGGGCCAGATCGTGAAGCTTTCTTT.

Comment on this clone: Other DNA variants within this sample encode the same CDR3. V is TRBV11-2 and J is TRBJ1-5, with D possibly TRBD1 on 5 matching bases. The germline V gene has CDR1 SGHAT and CDR2 FQNNGV. The V end lost 1 base, the J end lost 5 bases, and 9 bases lay between the germline ends. The CDR3 is 14 residues long. The CDR3 loop is CASSLAGGDQPQHF. DNA of the CDR3: TGTGCCAGCAGCTTAGCGGGGGGGGATCAGCCCCAGCATTTT.

This clone was detected only once. The chain recombines TRBV12-3 or TRBV12-4 with TRBJ1-2; possibly TRBD1 for D (6 bases). The V end lost 3 bases, the J end lost 6 bases, and 11 bases lay between the germline ends. This CDR3 is 13 amino acids long. The CDR3 loop is CASSFGDTNGYTF. CDR3 bases: TGTGCCAGCAGTTTTGGGGACACGAATGGCTACACCTTC.

The rearrangement joins TRBV11-1 to TRBJ1-1, with a weak D call TRBD1 (6 bases). CDR3 length: 16 residues. Germline CDR1 is SGHAT and CDR2 is FQDESV (reference sequence). V lost 4 bases to trimming and J lost 1 base, with 16 bases between them. The CDR3: CASSYAHGGANTEAFF. The CDR3 DNA sequence: TGTGCCAGCAGCTACGCCCACGGGGGCGCGAACACTGAAGCTTTCTTT.

This clone was seen more than once but under ten times. Sequence at one end of the junction differs from germline and may be a read error. The CDR3 loop is CASIEGGSYEQYF. In nucleotides, the CDR3 is TGTGCCAGCATTGAAGGGGGCAGCTACGAGCAGTACTTC. The rearrangement uses TRBV25-1 and TRBJ2-7; 7 bases agree with TRBD1. Germline V gene data show CDR1 as MGHDK and CDR2 as SYGVNS. CDR3 size: 13 residues.

This chain connects TRBV5-1 to TRBJ2-5; D perhaps matches TRBD2 (6 bases). CDR1 SGHRS and CDR2 YFSETQ come from the germline V gene. V shed 3 bases and J shed 3 bases, with 9 bases lying between them. The CDR3 loop spans 13 amino acids. The CDR3: CASSSPGEETQYF. The DNA for the CDR3 is TGCGCCAGCAGCTCGCCGGGAGAAGAGACCCAGTACTTC.

Turning to this clone: Within the sample, other DNA sequences also encode this same CDR3. This chain joins TRBV18 and TRBJ1-3, with TRBD1 matching 7 bases. V shed 6 bases, J shed 0 bases, and the junction held 5 bases outside the gene matches. CDR3 length: 15 residues. CDR1 is KGHSH, CDR2 LQKENI, per germline. The CDR3 sequence is CASSPGQVSGNTIYF. The CDR3 DNA is TGTGCCAGCTCTCCTGGACAGGTCTCTGGAAACACCATATATTTT.

The chain combines TRBV9 with TRBJ2-7, with 11 bases fitting TRBD2. The CDR3 length is 16 residues. Germline CDR1 is SGDLS and CDR2 is YYNGEE. V shed 4 bases, J shed 6 bases, and the junction held 12 bases outside the gene matches. CDR3 amino acids: CASSPSTSGGSGEQYF. The CDR3 region has the DNA TGTGCCAGCAGCCCTTCCACTAGCGGGGGTTCCGGCGAGCAGTACTTC. The whole variable domain, remainder taken from reference TRBV9 and TRBJ2-7, is DSGVTQTPKHLITATGQRVTLRCSPRSGDLSVYWYQQSLDQGLQFLIQYYNGEERAKGNILERFSAQQFPDLHSELNLSSLELGDSALYFCASSPSTSGGSGEQYFGPGTRLTVT.

The V call is TRBV19, the J call TRBJ1-6, with 10 bases matching TRBD1. The CDR3 has 16 amino acids. The J segment lost 4 bases and the V segment lost 5 bases, leaving 5 bases of the junction unmatched. Per germline, CDR1 LNHDA and CDR2 SQIVND (reference sequence). CDR3 loop: CASSPRDRGYNSPLHF. In DNA, the CDR3 is TGTGCCAGTAGTCCCCGGGACAGGGGTTATAATTCACCCCTCCACTTT. The full variable domain, in which reference TRBV19 and TRBJ1-6 provide the parts outside the CDR3, is DGGITQSPKYLFRKEGQNVTLSCEQNLNHDAMYWYRQDPGQGLRLIYYSQIVNDFQKGDIAEGYSVSREKKESFPLTVTSAQKNPTAFYLCASSPRDRGYNSPLHFGNGTRLTVT.

The table lists this clone with a few counts. The rearrangement joins TRBV27 to TRBJ1-4; the D gene is possibly TRBD1 (6 bases). The CDR3 runs 13 residues. Trimming took off 3 bases at V and 10 bases at J, with 12 bases between the two ends. Germline V gene data show CDR1 as MNHEY and CDR2 as SMNVEV (reference sequence). CDR3 sequence reads: CASSLTGLGKLFF. The CDR3 nucleotides read TGTGCCAGCAGTTTGACAGGCCTTGGAAAACTGTTTTTT.

The chain is built from TRBV5-8 and TRBJ2-5, with TRBD2 identical over 12 bases. CDR1 and CDR2 from the germline V gene are SGHTS and YDEGEE. The CDR3 has 18 residues. J gave up 1 base and V 0 bases, and 7 bases lay outside the gene matches. CDR3 amino acids: CASSLVARTSGIQETQYF. The CDR3 DNA is TGTGCCAGCAGCTTGGTCGCCAGGACTAGCGGGATCCAAGAGACCCAGTACTTC. The full variable domain, rest sourced from reference TRBV5-8 and TRBJ2-5, is EAGVTQSPTHLIKTRGQQATLRCSPISGHTSVYWYQQALGLGLQFLLWYDEGEERNRGNFPPRFSGRQFPNYSSELNVNALELEDSALYLCASSLVARTSGIQETQYFGPGTRLLVL.